The 27 T cell receptor beta chains below come from one sample, sequenced in a study of OX40 agonist ivuxolimab in advanced cancers. Data came from immunoSEQ multiplex PCR; TCRdb stores just in-frame clones and leaves some out. The sample records about 75,000 clones, 86% being singletons. The specimen was CD4+ or CD8+ T cells sorted from blood, collected in a trial of the OX40 agonist ivuxolimab. The receptors shown here come from an adult with an advanced solid tumor such as melanoma, head and neck, liver or kidney cancer.

V gene TRBV7-6 combines with J gene TRBJ2-7; D may be TRBD1 (6 bases). Germline CDR1 is SGHVS and CDR2 is FNYEAQ. Trimming shortened V by 5 bases and J by 3 bases, and 14 bases separated the two germline ends. The CDR3 runs to 14 residues. CDR3 bases: TGTGCCAGCAGCCTTGCCGGGACAAGCTACGAGCAGTACTTC. It is translated as CASSLAGTSYEQYF.

In the case of this clone: Relative to the germline gene, one junction end is altered; a read error may explain this. The chain employs TRBV9 and TRBJ2-1; TRBD2 agrees at 9 bases. The germline V gene encodes CDR1 SGDLS and CDR2 YYNGEE. The CDR3 has 15 residues. The CDR3 sequence is CASSVEGLAYSEQFF. The CDR3 coding sequence is TGTGCCAGCAGCGTAGAGGGACTAGCTTACAGTGAGCAGTTCTTC.

This clone came up once. The chain uses TRBV11-2 and TRBJ2-7; D may be TRBD1 or TRBD2 (5 bases each). The CDR3 totals 16 residues. V lost 5 bases to trimming and J lost 2 bases, with 19 bases between them. CDR1 and CDR2 (germline): SGHAT, FQNNGV. The CDR3 DNA follows: TGTGCCAGCAGCCCCCAGACAGTTCAGACTACCTACGAGCAGTACTTC. Translated: CASSPQTVQTTYEQYF.

The rearrangement joins TRBV5-4 to TRBJ2-7; 7 nucleotides align to TRBD1. There are 14 residues in the CDR3. Germline assignment: CDR1 SGHNT and CDR2 YYREEE (reference sequence). The V segment lost 0 bases and the J segment 2 bases; nucleotides outside the gene matches: 2. In DNA form, the CDR3 reads TGTGCCAGCAGCTTGGGAGGGGGCCCCTACGAGCAGTACTTC. Translated: CASSLGGGPYEQYF.

This chain uses TRBV10-2 with TRBJ2-7; 8 bases fit TRBD1. The germline CDR1 and CDR2 sequences are WSHSY and SAAADI. V shed 10 bases, J shed 0 bases, and the junction held 8 bases outside the gene matches. This CDR3 region has 14 residues. The CDR3 DNA follows: TGCGCCATCTCGGACAGGGCTTTCTCCTACGAGCAGTACTTC. This gives the protein CAISDRAFSYEQYF.

The V and J genes are TRBV2 and TRBJ1-4; tentative D call: TRBD1 (5 bases). The CDR3 covers 14 residues. The germline V gene encodes CDR1 SNHLY and CDR2 FYNNEI. The V and J ends lost 8 bases and 7 bases respectively, with 17 bases between them. In nucleotides, the CDR3 is TGTGCCAGCTGGATGTTCGGGGGAGGTGAAAAACTGTTTTTT. It yields the protein CASWMFGGGEKLFF.

V is TRBV27 and J is TRBJ1-1; D is perhaps TRBD1 (6 bases). Trimming took off 5 bases at V and 6 bases at J, with 13 bases between the two ends. Germline V gene lookup returns CDR1 MNHEY and CDR2 SMNVEV (reference sequence). The CDR3 loop spans 13 amino acids. The CDR3 coding sequence is TGTGCCAGCAGTAAGACAGGTTTCGCTGAAGCTTTCTTT. Its protein product is CASSKTGFAEAFF.

The chain has TRBV5-1 and TRBJ2-7, with D possibly TRBD1 on 7 matching bases. Per the germline V gene, CDR1 is SGHRS and CDR2 is YFSETQ. V was shortened by 4 bases and J by 1 base, with 12 bases between the two germline ends. The CDR3 has 14 amino acids. CDR3 residues: CASSRGTDSYEQYF. The DNA for the CDR3 is TGCGCCAGCAGCCGCGGGACAGATTCCTACGAGCAGTACTTC.

Only a few counts were recorded for this clone. The V and J genes are TRBV6-6 and TRBJ1-1; D is perhaps TRBD1 (5 bases). Germline V gene sequence: CDR1 MNHNY, CDR2 SVGAGI (reference sequence). The CDR3 runs to 15 residues. The V end was cut by 7 bases, the J end by 7 bases, with 22 bases between. The CDR3 spells CASTSQGSTSGEAFF. The CDR3 DNA reads TGTGCCAGCACCTCCCAGGGATCTACGTCGGGTGAAGCTTTCTTT.

The gene calls are TRBV19 and TRBJ2-1; the match to TRBD1 covers 9 bases. With 10 bases clipped from V and 5 bases from J, the junction kept 9 bases outside the gene matches. The CDR3 covers 14 residues. Germline CDR1 LNHDA, CDR2 SQIVND (reference sequence). As DNA, the CDR3 is TGTGCCACCCGTAACAGGGGGCTCAACAATGAGCAGTTCTTC. The encoded protein is CATRNRGLNNEQFF.

As to this clone: The sample contains more than one DNA sequence encoding this CDR3. The J gene is TRBJ2-1, the V gene TRBV5-1; D gene ambiguous. Germline CDR1 and CDR2: SGHRS and YFSETQ. The CDR3 runs 15 residues. Trimming stripped 0 bases from V and 0 bases from J, with 7 bases between. CDR3 in DNA: TGCGCCAGCAGCTTGGTGGCAGGCTCCTACAATGAGCAGTTCTTC. Translation: CASSLVAGSYNEQFF.

This chain connects TRBV11-2 to TRBJ1-5; weak D call: TRBD1 (6 bases). The V end was cut by 2 bases, the J end by 3 bases, with 8 bases between. The length of the CDR3 is 14 residues. Looked up from germline, CDR1 is SGHAT and CDR2 is FQNNGV. The CDR3 DNA sequence: TGTGCCAGCAGCTTACAGGGGTTCAATCAGCCCCAGCATTTT. Translated: CASSLQGFNQPQHF. The full variable domain, in which reference TRBV11-2 and TRBJ1-5 provide the parts outside the CDR3, is EAGVAQSPRYKIIEKRQSVAFWCNPISGHATLYWYQQILGQGPKLLIQFQNNGVVDDSQLPKDRFSAERLKGVDSTLKIQPAKLEDSAVYLCASSLQGFNQPQHFGDGTRLSIL.

V is TRBV18 and J is TRBJ2-7; 8 bases are a match to TRBD1. This CDR3 comprises 15 residues. The trim removed 4 bases at V and 0 bases at J, leaving 5 bases unmatched. CDR1 and CDR2 (germline): KGHSH, LQKENI. The CDR3 loop is CASSQTGANSYEQYF. In DNA, the CDR3 is TGTGCCAGCTCACAGACAGGGGCTAACTCCTACGAGCAGTACTTC.

The chain carries TRBV6-6 and TRBJ2-3; 9 bases line up with TRBD2. The CDR3 totals 15 residues. Per the germline V gene, CDR1 is MNHNY and CDR2 is SVGAGI (reference sequence). Trimming at V came to 2 bases and at J to 3 bases, leaving 3 bases not matched to a gene. The CDR3 DNA sequence: TGTGCCAGCAGTTACGAGGGACTAGCAACAGATACGCAGTATTTT. It specifies CASSYEGLATDTQYF.

This chain connects TRBV5-6 to TRBJ1-4; D remains unclear. Germline CDR1 reads SGHDT; CDR2 reads YYEEEE. Trimming took 4 bases from V and 8 from J, leaving 18 bases between them. This CDR3 region has 15 residues. CDR3 DNA: TGTGCCAGCAGCCCCGGGCCGCCTGTGTGGGAAAAACTGTTTTTT. This translates into CASSPGPPVWEKLFF.

This clone is a singleton in its sample. The chain uses TRBV18 and TRBJ1-5; D call uncertain. CDR1 is KGHSH and CDR2 is LQKENI in the germline V gene. CDR3 length: 14 residues. Trimming removed 2 bases at V and 1 base at J, with 6 bases between. CDR3 loop: CASSPGVSNQPQHF. The CDR3 DNA follows: TGTGCCAGCTCACCAGGGGTGAGCAATCAGCCCCAGCATTTT.

The V call is TRBV18, the J call TRBJ2-7; 9 bases match TRBD2. This CDR3 contains 14 residues. Per the germline V gene, CDR1 is KGHSH and CDR2 is LQKENI. V trimming: 2 bases; J trimming: 1 base; junction bases outside the gene matches: 0. This chain's CDR3 is CASSPTSGSYEQYF. CDR3 nucleotide sequence: TGTGCCAGCTCACCAACTAGCGGGTCCTACGAGCAGTACTTC.

CDR3 DNA sequence: TGTGCCAGTAGTCCCCGGACAAGCTCCTATAATTCACCCCTCCACTTT. Translation gives CASSPRTSSYNSPLHF. The rearrangement joins TRBV19 to TRBJ1-6; D may be TRBD1 (5 bases). Germline CDR1 reads LNHDA; CDR2 reads SQIVND (reference sequence). Between the trimmed V and J ends, which lost 5 bases and 0 bases, there was a span of 11 bases. This CDR3 has 16 residues.

The rearrangement links TRBV7-9 to TRBJ1-1, with TRBD1 as a possible D gene (5 bases). The CDR3 length is 16 residues. Per the germline V gene, CDR1 is SEHNR and CDR2 is FQNEAQ (reference sequence). V was cut by 0 bases and J by 5 bases, with 16 bases left in between. The CDR3 nucleotides read TGTGCCAGCAGCTTAGCGAGGACGGGGCATTGGACTGAAGCTTTCTTT. Its protein is CASSLARTGHWTEAFF.

In this sample, this clone turned up a few times. The chain links TRBV7-6 to TRBJ1-6, with 7 positions matching TRBD1. V was clipped by 1 base and J by 10 bases; unmatched bases: 4. The CDR3 has 14 residues. In germline, CDR1 is SGHVS, CDR2 FNYEAQ. CDR3: CASSLGAGGSPLHF. The CDR3 nucleotides read TGTGCCAGCAGCTTAGGGGCAGGGGGATCACCCCTCCACTTT.

The chain uses TRBV6-5 and TRBJ2-7; D remains unclear. In germline, CDR1 is MNHEY, CDR2 SVGAGI. The CDR3 consists of 11 residues. The V end lost 4 bases, the J end lost 10 bases, and 11 bases lay between the germline ends. The CDR3 sequence is CASSFLGSQYF. CDR3 nucleotides: TGTGCCAGCAGTTTTCTGGGGTCCCAGTACTTC.

Only a few counts were recorded for this clone. J is TRBJ1-6 and V is TRBV9; 8 positions agree with TRBD1. Germline V CDR1 and CDR2: SGDLS, YYNGEE. There are 15 residues in the CDR3. The trim removed 7 bases at V and 6 bases at J, leaving 9 bases unmatched. CDR3 sequence: CASQSTGVRNSPLHF. The CDR3, as DNA: TGTGCCAGCCAATCGACAGGGGTTCGTAATTCACCCCTCCACTTT.

CDR3 loop: CASSNPGSSGNTIYF. The DNA for the CDR3 is TGTGCCAGCAGCAACCCAGGTTCCTCTGGAAACACCATATATTTT. V and J are TRBV9 and TRBJ1-3; D remains ambiguous. Germline lookup yields CDR1 SGDLS and CDR2 YYNGEE. Trimming shortened V by 4 bases and J by 0 bases, and 11 bases separated the two germline ends. This CDR3 comprises 15 residues.

The rearrangement uses TRBV7-3 and TRBJ1-1; D may be TRBD1 (5 bases). CDR3 size: 13 residues. CDR1 is SGHTA and CDR2 is FQGTGA in the germline V gene. The V and J ends lost 5 bases and 0 bases respectively, with 7 bases between them. The CDR3 here is CASSETVNTEAFF. The DNA of the CDR3 is TGTGCCAGCAGCGAGACAGTGAACACTGAAGCTTTCTTT.

This chain uses TRBV7-3 with TRBJ2-7; maybe TRBD1 (6 bases). V was trimmed by 3 bases and J by 7 bases, leaving 19 bases between them. CDR1 is SGHTA, CDR2 FQGTGA, per germline. The CDR3 spans 15 residues. This CDR3 reads CASSLQTGRLVEQYF. DNA of the CDR3: TGTGCCAGCAGCTTGCAGACAGGCCGATTGGTAGAGCAGTACTTC. Based on the CDR3 plus reference TRBV7-3 and TRBJ2-7, the full variable domain is GAGVSQTPSNKVTEKGKYVELRCDPISGHTALYWYRQSLGQGPEFLIYFQGTGAADDSGLPNDRFFAVRPEGSVSTLKIQRTERGDSAVYLCASSLQTGRLVEQYFGPGTRLTVT.

The V call is TRBV6-5, the J call TRBJ2-3, with 13 bases matching TRBD2. J gave up 8 bases and V 2 bases, and 7 bases lay outside the gene matches. The CDR3 length is 16 residues. Germline values: CDR1 MNHEY, CDR2 SVGAGI. The CDR3 here is CASSYRLAGGERTQYF. The CDR3 DNA sequence: TGTGCCAGCAGTTACAGACTAGCGGGGGGCGAGCGTACGCAGTATTTT.

The chain couples TRBV5-1 to TRBJ2-2, with a tentative D call TRBD1 (6 bases). The CDR3 has 15 amino acids. CDR1 is SGHRS and CDR2 is YFSETQ in the germline V gene. V was shortened by 3 bases and J by 5 bases, with 14 bases between the two germline ends. For the CDR3, the DNA is TGCGCCAGCAGCTATTTGGGGGCTGGAACCGGGGAGCTGTTTTTT. It is translated as CASSYLGAGTGELFF.